This TCR beta chain was captured by sequencing in a study of control samples from healthy donors and cancer patients. Repertoires were generated with immunoSEQ multiplex PCR, while TCRdb's copy carries only in-frame clones and drops some. The sample lists 95,000 to 100,000 clones, around nine tenths seen once, with 7.8% in the top ten. The germline gives CDR1 SEHNR, CDR2 FQNEAQ (reference sequence). V lost 5 bases and J 6 bases, leaving 14 bases between the germline ends. The CDR3 has 14 amino acids. The gene calls are TRBV7-9 and TRBJ2-1; D unresolved. The sequence derives from a man aged 25 to 45 in good health. The specimen sequenced was blood. DNA for the CDR3: TGTGCCAGCAGCGCCCTGGATCGGCTCAATGAGCAGTTCTTC. This gives the protein CASSALDRLNEQFF. The variable domain in full, completed from reference TRBV7-9 and TRBJ2-1, reads DTGVSQNPRHKITKRGQNVTFRCDPISEHNRLYWYRQTLGQGPEFLTYFQNEAQLEKSRLLSDRFSAERPKGSFSTLEIQRTEQGDSAMYLCASSALDRLNEQFFGPGTRLTVL.